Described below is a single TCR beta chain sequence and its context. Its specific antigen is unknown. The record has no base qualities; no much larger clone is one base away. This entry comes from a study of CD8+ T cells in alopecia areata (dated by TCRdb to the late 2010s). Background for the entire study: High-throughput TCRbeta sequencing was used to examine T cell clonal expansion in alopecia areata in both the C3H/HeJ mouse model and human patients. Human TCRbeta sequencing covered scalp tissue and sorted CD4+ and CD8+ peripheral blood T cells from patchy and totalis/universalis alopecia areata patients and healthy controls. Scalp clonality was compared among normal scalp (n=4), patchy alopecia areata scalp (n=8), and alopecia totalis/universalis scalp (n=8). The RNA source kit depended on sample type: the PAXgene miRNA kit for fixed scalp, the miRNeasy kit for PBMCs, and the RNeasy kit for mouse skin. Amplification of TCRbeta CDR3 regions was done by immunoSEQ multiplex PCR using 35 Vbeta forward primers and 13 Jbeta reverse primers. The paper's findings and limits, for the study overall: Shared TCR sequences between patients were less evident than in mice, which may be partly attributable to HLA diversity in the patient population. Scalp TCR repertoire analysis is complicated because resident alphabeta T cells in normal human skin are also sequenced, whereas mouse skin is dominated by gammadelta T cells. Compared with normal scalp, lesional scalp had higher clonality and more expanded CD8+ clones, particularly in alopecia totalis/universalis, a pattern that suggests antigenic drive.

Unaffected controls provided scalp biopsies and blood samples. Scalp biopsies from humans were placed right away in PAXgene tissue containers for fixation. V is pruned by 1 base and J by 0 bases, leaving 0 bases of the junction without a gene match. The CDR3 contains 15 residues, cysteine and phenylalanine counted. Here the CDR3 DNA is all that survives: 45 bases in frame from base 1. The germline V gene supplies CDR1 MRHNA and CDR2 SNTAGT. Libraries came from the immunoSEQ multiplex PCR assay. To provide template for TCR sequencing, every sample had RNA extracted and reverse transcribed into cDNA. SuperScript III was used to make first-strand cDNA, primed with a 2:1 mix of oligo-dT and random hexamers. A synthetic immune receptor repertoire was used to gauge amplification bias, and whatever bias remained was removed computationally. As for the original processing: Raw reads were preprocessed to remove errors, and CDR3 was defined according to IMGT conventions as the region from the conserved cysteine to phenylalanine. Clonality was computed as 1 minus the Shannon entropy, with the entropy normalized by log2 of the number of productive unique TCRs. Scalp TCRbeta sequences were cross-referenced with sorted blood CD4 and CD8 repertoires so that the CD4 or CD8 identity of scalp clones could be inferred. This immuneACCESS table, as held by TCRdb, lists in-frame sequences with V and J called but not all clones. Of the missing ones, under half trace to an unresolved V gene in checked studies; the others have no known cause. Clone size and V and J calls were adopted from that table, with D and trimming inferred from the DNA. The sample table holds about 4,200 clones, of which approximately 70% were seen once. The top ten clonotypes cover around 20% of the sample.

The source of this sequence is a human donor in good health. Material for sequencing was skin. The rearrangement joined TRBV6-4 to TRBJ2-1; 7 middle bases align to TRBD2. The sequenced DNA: TGTGCCAGCAGTGACTTAGCGGGCTCCTACAATGAGCAGTTCTTC. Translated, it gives CASSDLAGSYNEQFF.